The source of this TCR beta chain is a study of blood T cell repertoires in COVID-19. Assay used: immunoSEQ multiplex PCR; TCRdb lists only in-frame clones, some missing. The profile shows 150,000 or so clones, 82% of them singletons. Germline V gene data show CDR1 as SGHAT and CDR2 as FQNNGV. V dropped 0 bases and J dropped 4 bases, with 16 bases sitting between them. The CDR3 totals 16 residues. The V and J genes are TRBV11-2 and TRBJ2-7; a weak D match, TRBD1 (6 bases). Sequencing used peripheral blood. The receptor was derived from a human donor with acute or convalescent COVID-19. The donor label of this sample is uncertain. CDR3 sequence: CASSLDLTGRGYEQYF. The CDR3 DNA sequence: TGTGCCAGCAGCTTAGATCTCACCGGCAGGGGATACGAGCAGTACTTC. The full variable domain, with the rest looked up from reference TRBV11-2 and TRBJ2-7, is EAGVAQSPRYKIIEKRQSVAFWCNPISGHATLYWYQQILGQGPKLLIQFQNNGVVDDSQLPKDRFSAERLKGVDSTLKIQPAKLEDSAVYLCASSLDLTGRGYEQYFGPGTRLTVT.